This T cell receptor (beta chain) derives from a study of T cells in Graves' hyperthyroidism and ophthalmopathy. Study results and caveats: In validation, the model predicted ophthalmopathy. These predictions came a median approximately 6.5 months before onset.

The CDR3 extends over 16 amino acids. V lost 1 base and J 0 bases, leaving 12 bases between the germline ends. Germline values: CDR1 DFQATT, CDR2 SNEGSKA (reference sequence). What was amplified from RNA transcripts were TCR beta CDR3 regions. First-round RT-PCR targeting the TCR CDR3 was performed with the HTBI primer set. TCRdb itself ran the multiplex PCR reads through MiXCR, one entry per CDR3 protein. Seen here are about 290,000 distinct CDR3 sequences, 16% observed once, and the top ten hold around 35%. As to this clonotype: What it binds is unknown.

The receptor's source is a man aged 25-45 years with Graves' hyperthyroidism. V and J are TRBV20-1 and TRBJ1-4; D gene ambiguous. The sequenced material came from blood. CDR3 protein: CSARGQGLATNEKLFF. As DNA, the CDR3 is TGCAGTGCTAGAGGACAAGGGCTTGCAACTAATGAAAAACTGTTTTTT.